This T cell receptor (beta chain) was identified during a study of blood T cell repertoires in COVID-19. Here immunoSEQ multiplex PCR was the method, and the copy in TCRdb shows in-frame clones only, minus some. The table has 200,000 to 300,000 clones, under 90% seen once. Per the germline V gene, CDR1 is SGHDT and CDR2 is YYEEEE. The CDR3 runs to 14 residues. Trimming left V 0 bases short and J 7 bases short, with 8 bases between. Sequencing was carried out using peripheral blood. The TCR comes from a human donor in a cohort sampled during active COVID-19. The chain combines TRBV5-6 with TRBJ1-6, with D maybe TRBD1 (5 bases). The CDR3 loop is CASSLAGLNSPLHF. For the CDR3, the DNA is TGTGCCAGCAGCTTGGCAGGGTTAAATTCACCCCTCCACTTT.